These 31 T cell receptor beta chains came from one sample sequenced in a study of blood T cell repertoires in COVID-19. The data were produced by immunoSEQ multiplex PCR, yet TCRdb's version contains in-frame clones alone and is incomplete. The sample holds a few hundred thousand clones, approximately 89% seen once. The specimen sequenced was PBMCs or T cells enriched from blood (not recorded which). The receptors shown here come from a man younger than 45 who had recovered from COVID-19.

The chain carries TRBV5-4 and TRBJ2-5; 13 positions match TRBD2. Losses at the gene ends were 3 bases for V and 2 bases for J; bases not matched to a gene: 4. The CDR3 extends over 16 amino acids. The germline gives CDR1 SGHNT, CDR2 YYREEE (reference sequence). The DNA for the CDR3 is TGTGCCAGCAGCTCGGGACTAGCGGGGATTCAAGAGACCCAGTACTTC. This sequence encodes CASSSGLAGIQETQYF.

The chain couples TRBV14 to TRBJ1-1; maybe TRBD1 (6 bases). V lost 2 bases and J lost 11, with 15 bases in between. In germline, CDR1 is SGHDN, CDR2 FVKESK. The CDR3 loop spans 13 amino acids. Here the CDR3 reads CASSQQTGFGAFF. As DNA, the CDR3 is TGTGCCAGCAGCCAACAGACAGGTTTTGGGGCTTTCTTT.

This clone has more than one count but fewer than ten. The gene calls are TRBV4-2 and TRBJ2-6; 11 bases agree with TRBD1. Germline V gene lookup returns CDR1 LGHNA and CDR2 YNFKEQ. This CDR3 is 18 amino acids long. Trimming removed 2 bases from V and 3 bases from J; junction bases left unmatched: 6. The CDR3 protein is CASSQSGQGADGANVLTF. Here the CDR3 DNA reads TGTGCCAGCAGCCAATCCGGACAGGGGGCAGATGGGGCCAACGTCCTGACTTTC.

The rearrangement joins TRBV5-1 to TRBJ2-6; possible D gene TRBD2, 5 bases. V dropped 6 bases and J dropped 6 bases, with 13 bases sitting between them. Per the germline V gene, CDR1 is SGHRS and CDR2 is YFSETQ. The CDR3 is 14 amino acids. The CDR3, as DNA: TGCGCCAGCACGATGTGGGGAGAGGCCAACGTCCTGACTTTC. The encoded protein is CASTMWGEANVLTF.

This chain uses TRBV19 with TRBJ1-1, with D possibly matching TRBD1 (5 bases). Looked up from germline, CDR1 is LNHDA and CDR2 is SQIVND (reference sequence). Trimming left V 5 bases short and J 0 bases short, with 13 bases between. The CDR3 is 15 residues long. CDR3 residues: CASSYGRGVNTEAFF. CDR3 in DNA: TGTGCCAGTAGTTACGGGAGGGGAGTGAACACTGAAGCTTTCTTT.

The chain has TRBV11-3 and TRBJ1-3; 7 nucleotides match TRBD1. Germline V gene data show CDR1 as SGHNT and CDR2 as YENEEA. The V gene end was trimmed by 6 bases and the J gene end by 0 bases; junction bases not matched to a gene: 5. The CDR3 sequence is 15 residues long. The CDR3 sequence is CASRFRDSSGNTIYF. CDR3 coding DNA: TGTGCCAGCAGGTTCCGGGACAGCTCTGGAAACACCATATATTTT. Drawing the rest from reference TRBV11-3 and TRBJ1-3, the complete variable domain is EAGVVQSPRYKIIEKKQPVAFWCNPISGHNTLYWYLQNLGQGPELLIRYENEEAVDDSQLPKDRFSAERLKGVDSTLKIQPAELGDSAVYLCASRFRDSSGNTIYFGEGSWLTVV.

V gene TRBV7-2 combines with J gene TRBJ1-1; no reliable D call. This CDR3 has 14 amino acids. CDR1 and CDR2 (germline): SGHTA, FQGNSA. V lost 2 bases and J 4 bases, leaving 11 bases between the germline ends. The CDR3 bases are TGTGCCAGCAGCTTAACAGCTGGGAGCACTGAAGCTTTCTTT. Residues: CASSLTAGSTEAFF.

J is TRBJ1-5 and V is TRBV6-6; unclear D gene. Germline V gene sequence: CDR1 MNHNY, CDR2 SVGAGI (reference sequence). V lost 0 bases and J 15 bases, leaving 15 bases between the germline ends. The length of the CDR3 is 13 residues. The DNA for the CDR3 is TGTGCCAGCAGTTACTCGGGCCCCGGGGAGAGGCATTTT. Protein product: CASSYSGPGERHF.

In this sample, this clone turned up once. V is TRBV29-1 and J is TRBJ2-7, with D possibly matching TRBD1 (5 bases). The CDR3 contains 13 residues. The V and J ends lost 4 bases and 1 base respectively, with 11 bases between them. Germline CDR1 and CDR2: SQVTM and ANQGSEA. As DNA, the CDR3 is TGCAGCGTTGCTCCGACAGTTTCCTACGAGCAGTACTTC. Amino acid sequence: CSVAPTVSYEQYF.

The chain employs TRBV10-2 and TRBJ1-1, with 8 positions matching TRBD1. With 6 bases clipped from V and 1 base from J, the junction kept 1 base outside the gene matches. CDR1 is WSHSY and CDR2 is SAAADI in the germline V gene. There are 13 residues in the CDR3. This CDR3 reads CASRGQANTEAFF. DNA for the CDR3: TGCGCCAGCAGGGGACAGGCGAACACTGAAGCTTTCTTT.

This chain links TRBV30 with TRBJ1-6, with 7 bases lining up with TRBD1. The trim removed 3 bases at V and 9 bases at J, leaving 8 bases unmatched. This CDR3 spans 14 amino acids. Germline CDR1 reads GTSNPN; CDR2 reads SVGIG (reference sequence). The CDR3 loop is CAWSSTGIISPLHF. CDR3 bases: TGTGCCTGGAGCTCGACAGGGATTATTTCACCCCTCCACTTT.

CDR3 sequence reads: CASSVATRLPRKPQHF. The CDR3 DNA reads as TGTGCCAGCAGCGTAGCTACGAGGCTCCCAAGGAAGCCCCAGCATTTT. The chain employs TRBV9 and TRBJ1-5; D is unclear. Trimming cost V 0 bases and J 8 bases, with 18 bases left between them. Germline CDR1 is SGDLS and CDR2 is YYNGEE. The CDR3 has 16 amino acids.

This sequence joins TRBV6-2 or TRBV6-3 and TRBJ1-5, with TRBD1 matching over 8 bases. The CDR3 loop spans 16 amino acids. The J segment lost 0 bases and the V segment lost 4 bases, leaving 5 bases of the junction unmatched. In germline, CDR1 is MNHEY, CDR2 SVGEGT. Here the CDR3 reads CASSSGQGVSNQPQHF. The CDR3 region has the DNA TGTGCCAGCAGTTCAGGACAGGGCGTTAGCAATCAGCCCCAGCATTTT.

This rearrangement joins TRBV5-6 to TRBJ1-2, with D perhaps TRBD1 (5 bases). The V end lost 4 bases, the J end lost 1 base, and 8 bases lay between the germline ends. The CDR3 has 13 residues. The germline CDR1 and CDR2 sequences are SGHDT and YYEEEE. CDR3 bases: TGTGCCAGCAGCACAGGTGGTAACTATGGCTACACCTTC. Translation: CASSTGGNYGYTF.

This clone was seen a few times. The chain uses TRBV9 and TRBJ2-2, with D tentatively TRBD1 (6 bases). The CDR3 runs 16 residues. V lost 3 bases, J lost 7 bases, and 19 bases lay in between. The germline gives CDR1 SGDLS, CDR2 YYNGEE. For the CDR3, the DNA is TGTGCCAGCAGCGCCGCGACAGGCGCGAAATACGGGGAGCTGTTTTTT. Translated: CASSAATGAKYGELFF.

CDR3 in amino acids: CASSLAVEGNTIYF. The CDR3 DNA reads TGTGCCAGCAGCTTAGCGGTAGAAGGAAACACCATATATTTT. The chain employs TRBV7-7 and TRBJ1-3; no clear D gene. CDR3 length: 14 residues. Deletions cut 0 bases from V and 4 bases from J, with 7 bases between. Germline CDR1 and CDR2: SSHAT and FNYEAQ (reference sequence).

This rearrangement joins TRBV10-3 to TRBJ2-7, with 7 bases fitting TRBD1. V was clipped by 2 bases and J by 0 bases; unmatched bases: 7. Germline CDR1 and CDR2: ENHRY and SYGVKD. The CDR3 spans 16 residues. Here the CDR3 DNA reads TGTGCCATCAGTGAGGACTTGACAGGGAACTCCTACGAGCAGTACTTC. It is translated as CAISEDLTGNSYEQYF.

The chain is built from TRBV29-1 and TRBJ1-1; a weak D match, TRBD1 (6 bases). There are 12 residues in the CDR3. Between the trimmed V and J ends, which lost 7 bases and 3 bases, there was a span of 12 bases. Germline CDR1 reads SQVTM; CDR2 reads ANQGSEA. This chain's CDR3 is CSGEDSYTEAFF. Here the CDR3 DNA reads TGCAGCGGAGAGGACAGCTACACTGAAGCTTTCTTT.

Here the CDR3 DNA reads TGCAGCGTTGAAGGTTCGGAGGGGGCTTCCTACAATGAGCAGTTCTTC. Amino acids: CSVEGSEGASYNEQFF. The rearrangement links TRBV29-1 to TRBJ2-1; TRBD1 might be the D (7 bases). V lost 1 base, J lost 1 base, and 14 bases lay in between. This CDR3 is built from 16 residues. Germline V gives CDR1 SQVTM, CDR2 ANQGSEA.

V usage is TRBV10-3 and J usage is TRBJ1-4, with TRBD1 matching over 8 bases. Germline CDR1 and CDR2: ENHRY and SYGVKD. The V segment lost 4 bases and the J segment 5 bases; nucleotides outside the gene matches: 6. The CDR3 consists of 15 residues. Written as DNA, the CDR3 is TGTGCCATCAGTGCAGGGACAGGTGGGAATGAAAAACTGTTTTTT. Its protein is CAISAGTGGNEKLFF.

The CDR3 here is CATSGGQGDIGGYEQYF. Written as DNA, the CDR3 is TGTGCCACTTCTGGGGGACAGGGTGACATCGGTGGCTACGAGCAGTACTTC. The chain joins TRBV7-9 to TRBJ2-7, with TRBD1 identical over 9 bases. Germline V gene data show CDR1 as SEHNR and CDR2 as FQNEAQ (reference sequence). The CDR3 length is 17 residues. The trim removed 10 bases at V and 3 bases at J, leaving 19 bases unmatched.

The V gene is TRBV6-2 or TRBV6-3, the J gene TRBJ1-2; 7 bases match TRBD1. CDR1 and CDR2 (germline): MNHEY, SVGEGT. The CDR3 consists of 14 residues. V gave up 5 bases and J gave up 3 bases; unmatched junction bases: 6. CDR3 in DNA: TGTGCCAGCAGTCGCTTCGGGACAGACTATGGCTACACCTTC. This encodes CASSRFGTDYGYTF.

The chain employs TRBV3-1 (or the pseudogene TRBV3-2) and TRBJ2-1, with a tentative D call TRBD2 (6 bases). The germline gives CDR1 LGHDT, CDR2 YNNKEL (reference sequence). CDR3 length: 16 amino acids. Trimming stripped 1 base from V and 4 bases from J, with 14 bases between. This CDR3 reads CASSQALERAYNEQFF. The CDR3 DNA follows: TGTGCCAGCAGCCAAGCCCTGGAGCGGGCGTACAATGAGCAGTTCTTC.

This clone appeared a single time. The chain combines TRBV7-2 with TRBJ1-2; no clear D gene. Trimming stripped 2 bases from V and 8 bases from J, with 12 bases between. This CDR3 contains 13 residues. CDR1 and CDR2 (germline): SGHTA, FQGNSA. The CDR3: CASSLYHGDGYTF. CDR3 nucleotide sequence: TGTGCCAGCAGCTTATATCACGGAGACGGCTACACCTTC.

The DNA for the CDR3 is TGCAGTGCTAGTCCCCGAGGGAGGGGGATAGTAAATGAGCAGTTCTTC. It codes for CSASPRGRGIVNEQFF. The genes are TRBV20-1 and TRBJ2-1; D possibly corresponds to TRBD2 (7 bases). Looked up from germline, CDR1 is DFQATT and CDR2 is SNEGSKA (reference sequence). The CDR3 consists of 16 residues. Trimming removed 3 bases from V and 7 bases from J, with 22 bases in between.

This chain links TRBV7-2 with TRBJ1-2, with TRBD1 matching 8 bases. The CDR3 has 14 residues. Trimming cost V 4 bases and J 5 bases; bases outside gene matches: 6. CDR1 and CDR2 from the germline V gene are SGHTA and FQGNSA. CDR3 protein: CASSSAGQGYGYTF. The DNA for the CDR3 is TGTGCCAGCAGCTCAGCCGGACAGGGTTATGGCTACACCTTC. Full variable domain (rest looked up from reference TRBV7-2 and TRBJ1-2): GAGVSQSPSNKVTEKGKDVELRCDPISGHTALYWYRQSLGQGLEFLIYFQGNSAPDKSGLPSDRFSAERTGGSVSTLTIQRTQQEDSAVYLCASSSAGQGYGYTFGSGTRLTVV.

The gene calls are TRBV27 and TRBJ1-3, with 7 bases matching TRBD1. This CDR3 region has 17 residues. After removal of 0 bases from V and 1 base from J, the junction contained 6 bases not matched to a gene. Per germline, CDR1 MNHEY and CDR2 SMNVEV (reference sequence). CDR3 sequence (DNA): TGTGCCAGCAGTTTATCAGCCAGGGGGACTTCTGGAAACACCATATATTTT. Encoded protein: CASSLSARGTSGNTIYF.

This chain joins TRBV18 and TRBJ2-7; D may be TRBD1 (5 bases). CDR1 and CDR2 from the germline V gene are KGHSH and LQKENI. Trimming cost V 7 bases and J 4 bases, with 14 bases left between them. This CDR3 spans 13 amino acids. DNA for the CDR3: TGTGCCAGCTGCCGACAGCCAGGTTACGAGCAGTACTTC. It codes for CASCRQPGYEQYF.

The gene calls are TRBV7-9 and TRBJ1-4; perhaps TRBD1 as D (6 bases). The length of the CDR3 is 15 residues. V lost 9 bases and J lost 8, with 22 bases in between. Germline values: CDR1 SEHNR, CDR2 FQNEAQ (reference sequence). As DNA, the CDR3 is TGTGCCAGTAAAACTATGGGGGCTGGCCGAGAAAAACTGTTTTTT. Protein: CASKTMGAGREKLFF. Full variable domain (missing parts from reference TRBV7-9 and TRBJ1-4): DTGVSQNPRHKITKRGQNVTFRCDPISEHNRLYWYRQTLGQGPEFLTYFQNEAQLEKSRLLSDRFSAERPKGSFSTLEIQRTEQGDSAMYLCASKTMGAGREKLFFGSGTQLSVL.

The chain couples TRBV11-3 to TRBJ2-3; 9 nucleotides align to TRBD1. Losses at the gene ends were 5 bases for V and 9 bases for J; bases not matched to a gene: 6. CDR1 SGHNT and CDR2 YENEEA come from the germline V gene. The CDR3 is 13 residues long. The CDR3 coding sequence is TGTGCCAGCAGCCCCCGGGACAGGGAAACGCAGTATTTT. Protein sequence: CASSPRDRETQYF.

The rearrangement uses TRBV12-3 or TRBV12-4 and TRBJ1-2; TRBD1 is a possible D gene (6 bases). There are 13 residues in the CDR3. Trimming stripped 3 bases from V and 5 bases from J, with 10 bases between. CDR3 DNA: TGTGCCAGCAGTTTGGACAGCCTGTATGGCTACACCTTC. Amino acids: CASSLDSLYGYTF.